This T cell receptor (beta chain) was captured by sequencing in a study of identifying expanded T cells in peripheral blood (dated by TCRdb to the late 2010s). General notes on the study: Technical replicates were generated by sequencing separate aliquots of the same genomic DNA pool, with four replicates compared pairwise.

Points on this clone: It lacks a known antigen. There are no base qualities to consult, and no much larger clone falls within one base.

Findings and caveats that apply to the study as a whole: Across all healthy-donor time intervals, the beta-binomial model significantly cut both the number of clones called differentially abundant and the false-positive rate. The authors expected biological variance in healthy repertoires might increase further over much longer intervals such as months to years. Approximately 1.1 differentially abundant clones were flagged by the binomial model between technical replicates, whereas about 15 and 18 were flagged over around two weeks and four weeks, respectively. In all healthy donors, the variance in clone template counts between samples taken two weeks apart rose significantly as total template count increased.

CDR1 and CDR2 are read off the germline V gene (reference sequence) as GTSNPN and SVGIG. From its cysteine to its phenylalanine, the CDR3 spans 11 amino acids. The entry retains the CDR3 DNA only, 33 bases that are in frame from base 1. Trimming at the junction amounts to 1 base on V and 4 bases on J, and the germline ends lie 2 bases apart. TCRbeta CDR3 regions were profiled with the immunoSEQ Assay using bias-controlled multiplex PCR amplification of genomic DNA. Per the original workflow: To quantify the absolute abundance of each unique TCRbeta CDR3 region, the sequences were collapsed and filtered. Differential abundance was assessed using a binomial (Fisher-equivalent) model and a beta-binomial model in which time-dependent variance fitted from healthy donors was added. Any clone with fewer than 5 combined templates was excluded, and a clone was called differentially abundant if its Benjamini-Hochberg FDR was below 0.01. Beta-binomial variance was modeled as a function of total template count across the two samples using the form v = (b*log(k)+a)^2. Entries here come from immuneACCESS through TCRdb and include only in-frame sequences with V and J called. Some clones fail to appear in such tables; in the studies checked, an unresolved V gene covers under half of the shortfall, and the cause of the remainder is unknown. The DNA was the basis for D and trimming; V, J and clone size are from that table. The table for this sample lists some 76,000 clones; 85% to 90% of them were counted only once. Together, the top ten hold about 3.3% of the sample.

No immune events, such as infections, were documented for the healthy donors during the collection period. Blood repertoires from healthy donors were used as a training cohort for calibrating time-dependent variance in a beta-binomial model of differential abundance of T-cell clones. There were around 10 healthy donors in the training cohort, of whom 3 were female and 7 were male. An age range of roughly 29 to 65 years, with an average of around 42 years, was recorded for the donors. Whole blood, obtained from a commercial supplier, was collected from each healthy donor at three time points spaced approximately two weeks apart. For immunosequencing, genomic DNA was extracted from whole blood that had not been sorted.

The sequenced sample was blood. The TCR sequence derives from a person aged 18-70 years in good health. Rearrangement joined TRBV30 to TRBJ2-1; the D segment cannot be called with confidence. The CDR3 sequence is CAWSAYNEQFF. The base sequence is TGTGCCTGGAGTGCGTACAATGAGCAGTTCTTC.